This TCR beta chain is drawn from a study of sequential checkpoint blockade in melanoma. Overall study context: Patients were randomized 1:1 to nivolumab-then-ipilimumab or ipilimumab-then-nivolumab first-line. Each arm's sequence ended with maintenance nivolumab.

The sample's treatment: randomized to nivolumab then ipilimumab (arm A) or the reverse (arm B). None of the patients previously received DNA-damaging chemotherapy. From thawed PBMCs, live CD3+CD8+ cells negative for CD19 and CD56 were sorted. Clones were read by immunoSEQ multiplex PCR, and TCRdb kept only the in-frame ones, dropping some. Here the sample spans about 9,100 clones, roughly four fifths being singletons. The CDR3 runs 15 residues. The germline V and J ends were trimmed by 0 bases and 5 bases, with 17 bases remaining between them. The germline CDR1 and CDR2 sequences are GTSNPN and SVGIG (reference sequence).

Sequenced material: CD8+ T cells sorted from blood (inferred from file names), taken from a patient given nivolumab and ipilimumab in sequence. The chain couples TRBV30 to TRBJ2-7; D possibly corresponds to TRBD1 (5 bases). This TCR came from a human donor with melanoma. The DNA for the CDR3 is TGTGCCTGGAGTGTAGGAAGGGGTAATTTCCACGAGCAGTACTTC. Protein sequence: CAWSVGRGNFHEQYF. The full variable domain, in which reference TRBV30 and TRBJ2-7 provide the parts outside the CDR3, is SQTIHQWPATLVQPVGSPLSLECTVEGTSNPNLYWYRQAAGRGLQLLFYSVGIGQISSEVPQNLSASRPQDRQFILSSKKLLLSDSGFYLCAWSVGRGNFHEQYFGPGTRLTVT.